The clone carrying this TCR beta chain was found once. Per the original data handling: Amplified reference gene primers provided the basis for estimating nucleated cell counts. TCRdb's table, derived via immunoSEQ multiplex PCR, lists solely in-frame clones and lacks some. The DNA was the basis for D and trimming; V, J and clone size are from that table. The sample contains 180,000 or so clones, over 75% of which appear only once. Enrolled through a virtual design, the participants were between about 18 and 89 years of age and came from about two dozen US areas. Resolution of symptoms, clearance, or two negative PCRs was present in recovered Cohort 3 donors. The germline V gene encodes CDR1 SGHVS and CDR2 FNYEAQ. This CDR3 contains 17 residues. With 2 bases clipped from V and 8 bases from J, the junction kept 13 bases outside the gene matches. This sample was taken from a study of blood T cell repertoires in COVID-19. Overall study context: Sites across the United States, Italy and Spain contributed samples from acute and convalescent COVID-19.

Specimen: PBMCs or T cells enriched from blood (not recorded which). This receptor was taken from a man in his forties or fifties who had recovered from COVID-19. The rearrangement joins TRBV7-6 to TRBJ2-1; 9 positions agree with TRBD1. The CDR3 DNA is TGTGCCAGCAGCTTAAGTGGGGGGACAGGGAGGGGATATGAGCAGTTCTTC. Translating gives CASSLSGGTGRGYEQFF. The whole variable domain, remainder taken from reference TRBV7-6 and TRBJ2-1, is GAGVSQSPRYKVTKRGQDVALRCDPISGHVSLYWYRQALGQGPEFLTYFNYEAQQDKSGLPNDRFSAERPEGSISTLTIQRTEQRDSAMYRCASSLSGGTGRGYEQFFGPGTRLTVL.